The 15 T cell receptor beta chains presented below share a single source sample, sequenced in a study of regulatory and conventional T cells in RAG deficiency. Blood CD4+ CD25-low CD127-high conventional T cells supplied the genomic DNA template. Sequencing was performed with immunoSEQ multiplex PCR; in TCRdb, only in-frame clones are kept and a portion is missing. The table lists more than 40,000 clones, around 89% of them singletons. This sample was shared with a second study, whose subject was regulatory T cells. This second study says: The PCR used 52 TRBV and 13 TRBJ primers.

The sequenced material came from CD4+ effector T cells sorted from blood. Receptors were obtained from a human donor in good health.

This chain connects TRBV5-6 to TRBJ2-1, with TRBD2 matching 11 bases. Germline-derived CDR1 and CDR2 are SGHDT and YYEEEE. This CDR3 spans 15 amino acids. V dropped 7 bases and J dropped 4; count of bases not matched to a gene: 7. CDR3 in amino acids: CASGFTSGSYNEQFF. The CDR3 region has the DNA TGTGCCAGCGGGTTCACTAGCGGGAGTTACAATGAGCAGTTCTTC.

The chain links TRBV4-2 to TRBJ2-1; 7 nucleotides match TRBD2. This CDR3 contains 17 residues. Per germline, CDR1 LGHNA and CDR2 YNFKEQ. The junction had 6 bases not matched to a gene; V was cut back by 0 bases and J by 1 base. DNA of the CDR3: TGTGCCAGCAGCCAAGAAAATCTAGCGGAATCCTACAATGAGCAGTTCTTC. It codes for CASSQENLAESYNEQFF.

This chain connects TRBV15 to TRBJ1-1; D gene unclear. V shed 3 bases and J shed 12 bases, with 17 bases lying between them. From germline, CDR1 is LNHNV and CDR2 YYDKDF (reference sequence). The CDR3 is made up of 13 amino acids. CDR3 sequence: CATSSGLTKRSFF. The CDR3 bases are TGTGCCACCAGCAGCGGACTGACGAAGCGATCTTTCTTT.

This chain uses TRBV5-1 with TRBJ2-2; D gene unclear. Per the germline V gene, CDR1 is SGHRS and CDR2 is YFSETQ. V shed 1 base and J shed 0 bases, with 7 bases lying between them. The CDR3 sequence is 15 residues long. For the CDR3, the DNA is TGCGCCAGCAGCTTGATCGCCTCGAACACCGGGGAGCTGTTTTTT. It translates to CASSLIASNTGELFF.

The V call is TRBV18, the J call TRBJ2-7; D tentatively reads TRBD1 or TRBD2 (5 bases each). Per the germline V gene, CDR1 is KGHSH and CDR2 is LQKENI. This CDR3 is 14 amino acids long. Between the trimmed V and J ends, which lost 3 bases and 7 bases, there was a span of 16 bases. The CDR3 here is CASSPGTGSSEQYF. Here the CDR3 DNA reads TGTGCCAGCTCACCGGGGACGGGCTCGAGTGAGCAGTACTTC.

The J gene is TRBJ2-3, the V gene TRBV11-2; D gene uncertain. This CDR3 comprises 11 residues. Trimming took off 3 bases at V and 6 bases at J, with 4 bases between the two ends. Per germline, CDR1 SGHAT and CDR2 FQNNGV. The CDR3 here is CASSFGDTQYF. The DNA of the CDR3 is TGTGCCAGCAGCTTCGGGGATACGCAGTATTTT. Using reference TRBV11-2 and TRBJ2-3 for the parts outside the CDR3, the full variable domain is EAGVAQSPRYKIIEKRQSVAFWCNPISGHATLYWYQQILGQGPKLLIQFQNNGVVDDSQLPKDRFSAERLKGVDSTLKIQPAKLEDSAVYLCASSFGDTQYFGPGTRLTVL.

The CDR3 DNA follows: TGTGCCAGCAGCCCTCGACTCGACGAGATCGACGAGCAGTACTTC. This translates into CASSPRLDEIDEQYF. The chain couples TRBV9 to TRBJ2-7; unclear D gene. The CDR3 runs to 15 residues. Per germline, CDR1 SGDLS and CDR2 YYNGEE. V was cut by 4 bases and J by 5 bases, with 19 bases left in between.

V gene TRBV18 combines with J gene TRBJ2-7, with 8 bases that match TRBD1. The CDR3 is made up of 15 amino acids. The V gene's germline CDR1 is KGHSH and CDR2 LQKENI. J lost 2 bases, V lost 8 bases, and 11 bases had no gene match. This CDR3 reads CASTQGQGGAYEQYF. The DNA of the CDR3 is TGTGCCAGCACCCAAGGACAGGGAGGAGCCTACGAGCAGTACTTC.

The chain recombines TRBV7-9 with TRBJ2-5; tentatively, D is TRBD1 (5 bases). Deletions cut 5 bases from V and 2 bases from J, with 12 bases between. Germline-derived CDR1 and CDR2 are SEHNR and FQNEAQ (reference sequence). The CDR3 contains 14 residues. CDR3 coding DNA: TGTGCCAGCAGCCCACAGGTTGGTCAAGAGACCCAGTACTTC. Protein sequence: CASSPQVGQETQYF.

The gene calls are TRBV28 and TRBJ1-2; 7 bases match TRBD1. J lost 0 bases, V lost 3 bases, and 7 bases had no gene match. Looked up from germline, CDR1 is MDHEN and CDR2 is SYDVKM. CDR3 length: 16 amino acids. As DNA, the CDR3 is TGTGCCAGCAGTTTTGCGGGGACAGCCGCTAACTATGGCTACACCTTC. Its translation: CASSFAGTAANYGYTF.

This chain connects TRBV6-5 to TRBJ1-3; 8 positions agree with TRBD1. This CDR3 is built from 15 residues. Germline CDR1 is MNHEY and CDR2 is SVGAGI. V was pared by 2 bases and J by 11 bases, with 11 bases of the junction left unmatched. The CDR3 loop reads CASSYTRQGFVAIYF. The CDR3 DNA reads TGTGCCAGCAGTTACACGAGACAGGGGTTTGTCGCCATATATTTT.

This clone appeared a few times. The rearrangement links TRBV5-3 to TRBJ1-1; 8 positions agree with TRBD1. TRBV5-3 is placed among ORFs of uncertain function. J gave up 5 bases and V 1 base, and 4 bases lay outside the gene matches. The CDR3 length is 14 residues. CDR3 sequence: CARSLNTGGTEAFF. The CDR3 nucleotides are TGTGCCAGAAGCTTGAATACAGGGGGAACTGAAGCTTTCTTT.

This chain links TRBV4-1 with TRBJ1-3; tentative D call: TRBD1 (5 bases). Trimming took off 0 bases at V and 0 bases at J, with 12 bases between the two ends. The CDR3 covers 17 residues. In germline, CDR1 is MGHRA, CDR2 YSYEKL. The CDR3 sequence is CASSQETQAISGNTIYF. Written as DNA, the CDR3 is TGCGCCAGCAGCCAAGAAACACAGGCTATCTCTGGAAACACCATATATTTT.

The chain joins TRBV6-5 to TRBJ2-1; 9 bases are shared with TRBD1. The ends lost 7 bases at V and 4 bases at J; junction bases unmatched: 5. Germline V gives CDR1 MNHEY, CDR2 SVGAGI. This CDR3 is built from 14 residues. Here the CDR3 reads CASNRDRVYNEQFF. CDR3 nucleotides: TGTGCCAGCAACCGGGACAGGGTGTACAATGAGCAGTTCTTC.

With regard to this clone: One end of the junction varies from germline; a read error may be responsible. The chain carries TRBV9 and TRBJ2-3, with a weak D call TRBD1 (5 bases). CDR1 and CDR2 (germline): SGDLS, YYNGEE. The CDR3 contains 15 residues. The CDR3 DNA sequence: TGTGCCAGCAGCCCTGGGGCGGTAGACACAGGTACGCAGTATTTT. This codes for CASSPGAVDTGTQYF. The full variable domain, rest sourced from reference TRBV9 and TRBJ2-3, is DSGVTQTPKHLITATGQRVTLRCSPRSGDLSVYWYQQSLDQGLQFLIQYYNGEERAKGNILERFSAQQFPDLHSELNLSSLELGDSALYFCASSPGAVDTGTQYFGPGTRLTVL.